The entry below gives a single TCR beta chain sequence along with its context. Using its own MiXCR run on the RT-PCR reads, TCRdb lists one record per CDR3 protein. The sample consists of 900,000 to 1,000,000 distinct CDR3 sequences, around 17% of them appearing once. This specimen comes from a study of patients and donors after allogeneic stem cell transplantation. The sequence derives from a human donor who was either an allogeneic HSCT recipient or a stem cell or donor lymphocyte infusion donor (not recorded which). It is not recorded whose cells these are; they may come from a transplant donor. Sample: blood, either unsorted or a sorted T cell fraction (not recorded which).

The DNA for the CDR3 is TGTGCCAGCTACAGGAACAGCAACTACGAGCAGTACTTC. As protein: CASYRNSNYEQYF. This chain connects TRBV2 to TRBJ2-7, with D maybe TRBD1 (5 bases). This CDR3 spans 13 amino acids. Germline V gene lookup returns CDR1 SNHLY and CDR2 FYNNEI. Trimming removed 8 bases at V and 3 bases at J, with 14 bases between. The full variable domain, rest sourced from reference TRBV2 and TRBJ2-7, is EPEVTQTPSHQVTQMGQEVILRCVPISNHLYFYWYRQILGQKVEFLVSFYNNEISEKSEIFDDQFSVERPDGSNFTLKIRSTKLEDSAMYFCASYRNSNYEQYFGPGTRLTVT.